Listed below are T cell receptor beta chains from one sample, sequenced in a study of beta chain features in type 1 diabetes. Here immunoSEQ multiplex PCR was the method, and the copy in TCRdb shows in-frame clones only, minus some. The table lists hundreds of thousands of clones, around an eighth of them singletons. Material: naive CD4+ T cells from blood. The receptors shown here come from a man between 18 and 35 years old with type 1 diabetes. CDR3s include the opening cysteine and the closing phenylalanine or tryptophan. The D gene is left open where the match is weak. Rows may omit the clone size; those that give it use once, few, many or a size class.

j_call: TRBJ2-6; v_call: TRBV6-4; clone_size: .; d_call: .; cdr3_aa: CASSPGTMANVLTF; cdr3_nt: TGTGCCAGCAGCCCAGGGACAATGGCCAACGTCCTGACTTTC
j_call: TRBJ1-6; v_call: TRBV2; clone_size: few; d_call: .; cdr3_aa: CASSEIQGDSPLHF; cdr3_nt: TGTGCCAGCAGTGAAATCCAGGGCGACTCACCCCTCCACTTT
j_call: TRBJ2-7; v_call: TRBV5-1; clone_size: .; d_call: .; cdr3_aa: CASSFKPTRDSANYEQYF; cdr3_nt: TGCGCCAGCAGCTTCAAACCCACCCGGGACTCGGCTAACTACGAGCAGTACTTC
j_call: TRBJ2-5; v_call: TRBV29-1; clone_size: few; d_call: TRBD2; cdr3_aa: CSGGGPEETQYF; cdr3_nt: TGCAGCGGCGGGGGGCCCGAAGAGACCCAGTACTTC
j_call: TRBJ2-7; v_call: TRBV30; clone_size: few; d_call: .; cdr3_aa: CACRWGHQYEQYF; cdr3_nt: TGTGCCTGCCGGTGGGGACACCAATACGAGCAGTACTTC
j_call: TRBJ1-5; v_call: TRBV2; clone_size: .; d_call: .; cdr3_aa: CASSEGRYSNQPQHF; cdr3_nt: TGTGCCAGCAGTGAAGGCAGGTATAGCAATCAGCCCCAGCATTTT
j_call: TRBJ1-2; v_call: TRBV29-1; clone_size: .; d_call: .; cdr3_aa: CSVGRDTSANYGYTF; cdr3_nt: TGCAGCGTTGGTAGAGATACCTCGGCTAACTATGGCTACACCTTC
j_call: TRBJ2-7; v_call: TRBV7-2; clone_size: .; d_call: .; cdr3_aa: CASSSPSSYEQYF; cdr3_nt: TGTGCCAGCAGCTCCCCAAGCTCCTACGAGCAGTACTTC
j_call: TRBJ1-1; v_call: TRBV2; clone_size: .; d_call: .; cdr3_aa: CASSGQYTEAFF; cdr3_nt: TGTGCCAGCTCTGGACAATACACTGAAGCTTTCTTT
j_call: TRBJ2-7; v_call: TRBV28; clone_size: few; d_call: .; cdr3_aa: CASSLRLRGEQYF; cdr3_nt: TGTGCCAGCAGTTTAAGGCTACGAGGCGAGCAGTACTTC
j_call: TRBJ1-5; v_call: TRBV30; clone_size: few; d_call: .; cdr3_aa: CAWNGGTGGNQPQHF; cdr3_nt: TGTGCCTGGAATGGCGGCACGGGGGGCAATCAGCCCCAGCATTTT